The clone carrying this T cell receptor beta chain came up once. In the authors' workflow: Reference gene primer amplification gave nucleated cell count estimates. The protocol was immunoSEQ multiplex PCR, while the TCRdb copy is restricted to in-frame clones and leaves out a portion. V and J calls and clone size are those listed in that table; D and trimming were worked out from the DNA. The sample consists of about 340,000 clones, around nine tenths of them appearing once. The data stem from a study of blood T cell repertoires in COVID-19. At the level of the study: T cells, B-cell-depleted T cells, or PBMCs supplied cDNA or gDNA.

The sequenced sample was peripheral blood. The sequence was obtained from a woman in her seventies with COVID-19, enrolled during active disease.

CDR3 bases: TGCGCCAGCAGCCAAGATCGGGGGGGGTGGTTGGGAGAGCAGTACTTC. It codes for CASSQDRGGWLGEQYF. This sequence joins TRBV4-3 and TRBJ2-7, with TRBD2 matching 8 bases. CDR1 is LGHNA and CDR2 is YSLEER in the germline V gene. This CDR3 region has 16 residues. V dropped 0 bases and J dropped 7; count of bases not matched to a gene: 11.